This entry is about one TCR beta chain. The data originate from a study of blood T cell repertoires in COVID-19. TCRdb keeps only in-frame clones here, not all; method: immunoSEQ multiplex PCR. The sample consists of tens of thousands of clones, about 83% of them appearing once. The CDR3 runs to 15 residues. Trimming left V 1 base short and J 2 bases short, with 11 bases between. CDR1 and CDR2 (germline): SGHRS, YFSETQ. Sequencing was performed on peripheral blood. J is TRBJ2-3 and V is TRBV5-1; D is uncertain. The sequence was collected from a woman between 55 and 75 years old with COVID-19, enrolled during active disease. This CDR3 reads CASSLLGRTTDTQYF. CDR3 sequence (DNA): TGCGCCAGCAGCTTGTTGGGCAGAACCACAGATACGCAGTATTTT. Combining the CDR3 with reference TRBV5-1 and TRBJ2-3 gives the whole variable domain KAGVTQTPRYLIKTRGQQVTLSCSPISGHRSVSWYQQTPGQGLQFLFEYFSETQRNKGNFPGRFSGRQFSNSRSEMNVSTLELGDSALYLCASSLLGRTTDTQYFGPGTRLTVL.